The sequence of this T cell receptor (beta chain) was determined in a study of blood T cell repertoires in COVID-19. Using immunoSEQ multiplex PCR, the repertoire was profiled, and TCRdb retains in-frame clones only, with some absent. The sample consists of 300,000 to 400,000 clones, 90% to 95% of them appearing once. Germline values: CDR1 SGHAT, CDR2 FQNNGV. Trimming removed 4 bases from V and 3 bases from J; junction bases left unmatched: 4. The CDR3 is made up of 15 amino acids. This clone was recorded once. The TCR comes from a woman aged 18-29 years who had recovered from COVID-19. What was sequenced was peripheral blood. The chain couples TRBV11-2 to TRBJ1-4; 8 positions agree with TRBD1. The CDR3 nucleotides read TGTGCCAGCAGCTCCTGGACAGGGTCTAATGAAAAACTGTTTTTT. Protein product: CASSSWTGSNEKLFF.